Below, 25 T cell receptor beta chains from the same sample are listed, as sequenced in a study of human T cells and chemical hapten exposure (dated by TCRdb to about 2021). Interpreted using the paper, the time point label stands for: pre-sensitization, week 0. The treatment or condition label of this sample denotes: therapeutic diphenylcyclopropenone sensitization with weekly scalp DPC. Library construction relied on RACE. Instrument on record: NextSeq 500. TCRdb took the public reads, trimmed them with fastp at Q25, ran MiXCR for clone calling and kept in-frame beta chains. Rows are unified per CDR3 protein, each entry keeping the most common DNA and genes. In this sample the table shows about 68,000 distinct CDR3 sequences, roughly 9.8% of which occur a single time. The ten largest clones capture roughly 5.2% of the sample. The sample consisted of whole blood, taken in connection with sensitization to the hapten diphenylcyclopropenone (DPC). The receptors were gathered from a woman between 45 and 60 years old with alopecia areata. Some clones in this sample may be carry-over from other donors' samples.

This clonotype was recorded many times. DNA for the CDR3: TGCGCCAGCAGCTTGACAGGGTTCTCCCTGACAGGCTCCTACGAGCAGTACTTC. Amino acids: CASSLTGFSLTGSYEQYF. The V and J genes are TRBV5-1 and TRBJ2-7; D may be TRBD1 (6 bases). V dropped 1 base and J dropped 0 bases, with 20 bases sitting between them. Germline loops: CDR1 SGHRS, CDR2 YFSETQ. There are 18 residues in the CDR3.

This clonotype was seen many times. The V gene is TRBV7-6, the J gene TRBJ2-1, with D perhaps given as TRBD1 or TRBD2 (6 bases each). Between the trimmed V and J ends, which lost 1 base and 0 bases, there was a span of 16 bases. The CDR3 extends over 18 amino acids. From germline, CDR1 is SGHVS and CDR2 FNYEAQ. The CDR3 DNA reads TGTGCCAGCAGCTTAGAGGTGGTAGCGGACAGCTCCTACAATGAGCAGTTCTTC. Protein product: CASSLEVVADSSYNEQFF.

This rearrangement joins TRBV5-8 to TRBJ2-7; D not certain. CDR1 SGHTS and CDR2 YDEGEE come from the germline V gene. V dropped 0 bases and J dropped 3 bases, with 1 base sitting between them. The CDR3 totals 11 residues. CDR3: CASSLVYEQYF. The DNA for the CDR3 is TGTGCCAGCAGCTTGGTCTACGAGCAGTACTTC.

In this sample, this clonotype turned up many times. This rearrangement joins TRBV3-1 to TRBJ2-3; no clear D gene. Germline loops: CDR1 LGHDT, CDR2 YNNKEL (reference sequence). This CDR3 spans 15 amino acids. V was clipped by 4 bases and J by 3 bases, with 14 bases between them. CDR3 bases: TGTGCCAGCAGCCGGAACTCGGGCCCGACAGATACGCAGTATTTT. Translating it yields CASSRNSGPTDTQYF.

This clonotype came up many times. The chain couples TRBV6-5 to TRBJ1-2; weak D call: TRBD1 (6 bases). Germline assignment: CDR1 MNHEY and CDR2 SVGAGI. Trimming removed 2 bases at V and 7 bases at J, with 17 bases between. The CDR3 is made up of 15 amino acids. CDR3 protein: CASSYLDRNSIGYTF. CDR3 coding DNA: TGTGCCAGCAGTTACCTCGACAGGAATTCGATTGGCTACACCTTC.

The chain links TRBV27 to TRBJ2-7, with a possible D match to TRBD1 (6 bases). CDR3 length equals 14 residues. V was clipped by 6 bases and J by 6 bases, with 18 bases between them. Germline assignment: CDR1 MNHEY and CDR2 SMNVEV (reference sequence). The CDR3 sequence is CASRTGFSISEQYF. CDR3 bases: TGTGCCAGCAGAACAGGGTTCTCTATCTCCGAGCAGTACTTC.

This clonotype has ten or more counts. The CDR3, as DNA: TGCAGTGCTAGATCCCCGAGTGTGAAAGAAGCTTTCTTT. Translating it yields CSARSPSVKEAFF. The J gene is TRBJ1-1, the V gene TRBV20-1; no clear D. Looked up from germline, CDR1 is DFQATT and CDR2 is SNEGSKA (reference sequence). CDR3 size: 13 residues. Trimming took 2 bases from V and 8 from J, leaving 15 bases between them.

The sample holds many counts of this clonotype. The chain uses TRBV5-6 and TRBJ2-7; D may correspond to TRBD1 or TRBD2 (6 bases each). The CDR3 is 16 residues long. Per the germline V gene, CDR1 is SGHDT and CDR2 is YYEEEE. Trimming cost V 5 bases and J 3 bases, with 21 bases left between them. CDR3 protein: CASRTRGWDTSYEQYF. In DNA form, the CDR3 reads TGTGCCAGCAGGACTAGGGGTTGGGACACCAGCTACGAGCAGTACTTC.

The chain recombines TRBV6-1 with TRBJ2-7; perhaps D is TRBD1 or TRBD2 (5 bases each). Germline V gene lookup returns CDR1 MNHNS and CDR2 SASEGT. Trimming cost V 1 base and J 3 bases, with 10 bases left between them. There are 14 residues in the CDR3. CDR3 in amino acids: CASSEGGKSYEQYF. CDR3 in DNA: TGTGCCAGCAGTGAAGGGGGGAAGAGCTACGAGCAGTACTTC.

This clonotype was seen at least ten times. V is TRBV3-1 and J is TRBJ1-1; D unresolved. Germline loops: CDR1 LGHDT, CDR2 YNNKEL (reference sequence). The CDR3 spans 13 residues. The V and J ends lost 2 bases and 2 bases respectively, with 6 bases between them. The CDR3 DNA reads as TGTGCCAGCAGCCAAAGGGCAAACACTGAAGCTTTCTTT. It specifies CASSQRANTEAFF.

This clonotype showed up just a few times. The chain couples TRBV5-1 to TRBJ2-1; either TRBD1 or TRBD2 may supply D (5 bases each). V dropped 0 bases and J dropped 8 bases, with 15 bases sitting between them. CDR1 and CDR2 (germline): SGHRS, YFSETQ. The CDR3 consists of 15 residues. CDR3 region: CASSLGDPRKDEQFF. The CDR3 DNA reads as TGCGCCAGCAGCTTGGGGGACCCCCGCAAGGATGAGCAGTTCTTC.

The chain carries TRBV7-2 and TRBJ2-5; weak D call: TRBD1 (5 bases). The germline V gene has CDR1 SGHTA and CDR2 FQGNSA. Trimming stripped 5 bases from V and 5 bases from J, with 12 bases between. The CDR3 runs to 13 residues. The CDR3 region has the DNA TGTGCCAGCAGCCCAAAGGCAGGGGAGACCCAGTACTTC. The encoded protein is CASSPKAGETQYF.

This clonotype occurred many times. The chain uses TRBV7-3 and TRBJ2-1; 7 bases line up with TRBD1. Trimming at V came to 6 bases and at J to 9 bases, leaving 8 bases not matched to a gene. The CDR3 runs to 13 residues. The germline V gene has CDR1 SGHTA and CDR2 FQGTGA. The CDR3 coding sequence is TGTGCCAGCAGATTGAGGACAGGCACTGAGCAGTTCTTC. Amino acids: CASRLRTGTEQFF.

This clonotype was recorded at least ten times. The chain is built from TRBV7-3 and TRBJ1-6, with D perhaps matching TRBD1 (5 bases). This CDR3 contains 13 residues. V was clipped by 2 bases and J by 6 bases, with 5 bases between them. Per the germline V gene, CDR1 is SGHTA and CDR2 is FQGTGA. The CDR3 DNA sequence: TGTGCCAGCAGCTTAGACAGTAATTCACCCCTCCACTTT. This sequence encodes CASSLDSNSPLHF.

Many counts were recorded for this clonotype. Written as DNA, the CDR3 is TGCAGTGCTAGAGGGAGCCTGGGACTAGCGGGAGTCCGCTCCTACAATGAGCAGTTCTTC. This encodes CSARGSLGLAGVRSYNEQFF. This chain uses TRBV20-1 with TRBJ2-1; 14 nucleotides agree with TRBD2. The ends lost 1 base at V and 0 bases at J; junction bases unmatched: 11. The CDR3 runs to 20 residues. The germline gives CDR1 DFQATT, CDR2 SNEGSKA (reference sequence).

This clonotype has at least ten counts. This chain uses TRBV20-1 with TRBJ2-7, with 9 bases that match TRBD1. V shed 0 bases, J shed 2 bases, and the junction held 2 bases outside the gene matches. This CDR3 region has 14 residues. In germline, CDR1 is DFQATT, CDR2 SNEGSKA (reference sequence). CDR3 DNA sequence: TGCAGTGCTAGAGATGGGACAGGGACCTACGAGCAGTACTTC. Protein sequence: CSARDGTGTYEQYF.

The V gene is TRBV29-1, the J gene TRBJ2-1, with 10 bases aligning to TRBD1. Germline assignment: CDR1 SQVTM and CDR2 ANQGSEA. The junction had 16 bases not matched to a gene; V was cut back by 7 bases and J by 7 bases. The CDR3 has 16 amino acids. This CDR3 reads CSASSPGQGIYNEQFF. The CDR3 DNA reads TGCAGCGCTAGCTCCCCGGGACAGGGGATTTATAATGAGCAGTTCTTC.

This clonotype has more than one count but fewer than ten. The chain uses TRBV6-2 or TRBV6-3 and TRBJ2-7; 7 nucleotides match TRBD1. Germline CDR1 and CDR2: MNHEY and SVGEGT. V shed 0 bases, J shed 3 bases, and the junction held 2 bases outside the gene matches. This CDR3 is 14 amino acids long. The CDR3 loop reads CASSYSDRVYEQYF. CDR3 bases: TGTGCCAGCAGTTACTCCGACAGGGTCTACGAGCAGTACTTC.

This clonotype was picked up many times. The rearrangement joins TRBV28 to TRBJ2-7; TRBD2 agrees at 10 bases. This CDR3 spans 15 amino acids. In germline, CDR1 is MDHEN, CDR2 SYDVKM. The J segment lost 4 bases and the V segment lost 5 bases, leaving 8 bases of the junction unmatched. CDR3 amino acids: CASSPSGRAVYEQYF. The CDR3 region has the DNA TGTGCCAGCAGTCCAAGCGGGAGGGCCGTGTACGAGCAGTACTTC.

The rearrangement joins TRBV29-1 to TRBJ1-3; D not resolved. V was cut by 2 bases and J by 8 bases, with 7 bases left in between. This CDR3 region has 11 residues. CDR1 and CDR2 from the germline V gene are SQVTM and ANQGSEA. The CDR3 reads CSVEWMYTIYF. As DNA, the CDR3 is TGCAGCGTTGAATGGATGTACACCATATATTTT.

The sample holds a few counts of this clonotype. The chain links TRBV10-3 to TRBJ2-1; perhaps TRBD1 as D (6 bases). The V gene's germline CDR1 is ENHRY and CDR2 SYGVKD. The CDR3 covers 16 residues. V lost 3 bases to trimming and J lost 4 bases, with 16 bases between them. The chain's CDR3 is CAISDPGKGGYNEQFF. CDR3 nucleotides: TGTGCCATCAGTGACCCCGGGAAAGGGGGTTACAATGAGCAGTTCTTC.

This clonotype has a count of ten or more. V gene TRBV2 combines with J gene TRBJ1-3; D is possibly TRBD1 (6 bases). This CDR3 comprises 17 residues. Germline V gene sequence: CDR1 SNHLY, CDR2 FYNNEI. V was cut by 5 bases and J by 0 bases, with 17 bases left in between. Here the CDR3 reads CASSPPQGNPSGNTIYF. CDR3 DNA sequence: TGTGCCAGCAGTCCCCCCCAGGGGAATCCCTCTGGAAACACCATATATTTT.

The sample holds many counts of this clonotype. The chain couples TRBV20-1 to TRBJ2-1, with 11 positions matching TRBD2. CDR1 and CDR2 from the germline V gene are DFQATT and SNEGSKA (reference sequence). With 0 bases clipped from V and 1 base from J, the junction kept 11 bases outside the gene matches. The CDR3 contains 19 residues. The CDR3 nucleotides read TGCAGTGCTAGAGATCTACGGTCTAGCGGGAGGATGTCCTACAATGAGCAGTTCTTC. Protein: CSARDLRSSGRMSYNEQFF.

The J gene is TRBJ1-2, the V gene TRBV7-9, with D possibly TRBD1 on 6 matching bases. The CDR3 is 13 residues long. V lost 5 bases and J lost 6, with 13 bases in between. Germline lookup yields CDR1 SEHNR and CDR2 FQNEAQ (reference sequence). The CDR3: CASSRSTGDGYTF. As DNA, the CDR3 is TGTGCCAGCAGCCGATCGACAGGCGATGGCTACACCTTC.

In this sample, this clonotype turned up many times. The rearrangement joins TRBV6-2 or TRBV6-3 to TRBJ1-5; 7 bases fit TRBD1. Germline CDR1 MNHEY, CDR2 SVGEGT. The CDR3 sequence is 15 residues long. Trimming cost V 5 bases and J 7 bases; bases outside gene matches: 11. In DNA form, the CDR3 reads TGTGCCAGCAGTCAACCAGACAGGGACCGGCAGCCCCAGCATTTT. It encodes CASSQPDRDRQPQHF.